The present TCR beta chain was sequenced within a study of T-cell reconstitution after alpha-beta-depleted transplantation in children. Concerning this clonotype itself: Its cognate antigen is unknown.

TCRbeta library construction was performed incorporating unique molecular identifiers. MiXCR, run by TCRdb on the PCR reads, gives a single entry per CDR3 protein. The sample contains around 580,000 distinct CDR3 sequences, around 23% of which appear only once. General study points: Diversity and T-cell counts at one year after transplant derived mostly from new T cells. Surviving recipient T cells and thymic progenitors underlay high day-60 TCRbeta diversity in some patients. Expanded graft clones, several hundred of them, were reportedly the source of alpha-beta T cells about two months after transplant.

Trimming pared 0 bases from V and 1 base from J, leaving 12 bases between. The CDR3 has 16 residues. The germline V gene encodes CDR1 LGHNA and CDR2 YSLEER. This chain connects TRBV4-3 to TRBJ1-1, with a tentative D call TRBD1 (6 bases). The source of this sequence is a boy in the first two years of life who had a stem cell transplant for acute myeloid leukemia, so the T cells may come from the graft donor. The specimen was PBMCs, mostly from graft donor cells, collected 360 days after TCRalphabeta/CD19-depleted stem cell transplant. The CDR3 DNA reads TGCGCCAGCAGCCAAGAGGGGGGCATCTGGAACACTGAAGCTTTCTTT. This gives the protein CASSQEGGIWNTEAFF.